This TCR beta chain was recorded in a study of cytomegalovirus exposure and HLA in healthy donors. This clone came up once. PCR primers comprised 60 Vbeta and 13 Jbeta primers. TCRdb's copy holds only in-frame clones and misses some; the assay was immunoSEQ multiplex PCR. In the table there are about 93,000 clones, 80% of which are singletons. The V gene lost 6 bases and the J gene lost 4 bases, with 12 bases spanning the gap. Germline V lookup: CDR1 MNHNS, CDR2 SASEGT. There are 13 residues in the CDR3. The chain recombines TRBV6-1 with TRBJ1-2, with TRBD1 as a possible D gene (5 bases). The TCR originated in a man under 40 in good health and CMV-seronegative. The sample was PBMCs. Written as DNA, the CDR3 is TGTGCCAGCAGCGGTGACAGAGTCTATGGCTACACCTTC. Amino acids: CASSGDRVYGYTF.